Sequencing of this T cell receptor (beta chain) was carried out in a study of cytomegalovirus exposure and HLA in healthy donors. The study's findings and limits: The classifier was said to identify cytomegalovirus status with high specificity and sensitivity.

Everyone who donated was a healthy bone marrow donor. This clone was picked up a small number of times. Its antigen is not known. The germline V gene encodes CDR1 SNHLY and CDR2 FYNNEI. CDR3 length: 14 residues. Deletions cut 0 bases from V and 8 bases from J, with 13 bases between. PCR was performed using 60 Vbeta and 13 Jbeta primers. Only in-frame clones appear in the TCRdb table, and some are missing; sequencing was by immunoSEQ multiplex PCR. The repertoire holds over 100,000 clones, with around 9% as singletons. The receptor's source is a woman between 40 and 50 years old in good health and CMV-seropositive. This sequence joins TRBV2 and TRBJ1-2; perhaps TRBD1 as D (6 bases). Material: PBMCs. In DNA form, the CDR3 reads TGTGCCAGCAGTGAAGCGATGGGGGCGAGAGGCTACACCTTC. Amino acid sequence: CASSEAMGARGYTF.